This T cell receptor (beta chain) was identified in a study of blood T cell repertoires in COVID-19. Germline CDR1 reads SGHDT; CDR2 reads YYEEEE. V was trimmed by 0 bases and J by 10 bases, leaving 11 bases between them. The length of the CDR3 is 13 residues. Measured with immunoSEQ multiplex PCR; TCRdb has only the in-frame clones, and not every one. The sample includes about 75,000 clones, around 67% of them seen just once. The source is a human donor with acute or convalescent COVID-19. The donor label of this sample is uncertain. Specimen: peripheral blood. The chain couples TRBV5-6 to TRBJ1-3; D perhaps matches TRBD1 (5 bases). In nucleotides, the CDR3 is TGTGCCAGCAGCTTGGAGCGGGGCCGGACCATATATTTT. It translates to CASSLERGRTIYF.